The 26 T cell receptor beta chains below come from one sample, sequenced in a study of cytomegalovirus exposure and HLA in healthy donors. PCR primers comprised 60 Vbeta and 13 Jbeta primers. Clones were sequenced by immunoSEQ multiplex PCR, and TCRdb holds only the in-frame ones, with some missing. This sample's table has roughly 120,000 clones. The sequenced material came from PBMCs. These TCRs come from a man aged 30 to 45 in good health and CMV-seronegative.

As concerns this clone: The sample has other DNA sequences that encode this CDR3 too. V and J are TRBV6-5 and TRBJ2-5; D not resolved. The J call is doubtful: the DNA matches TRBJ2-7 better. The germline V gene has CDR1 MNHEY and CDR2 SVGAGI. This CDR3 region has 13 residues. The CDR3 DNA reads TGTGCCAGCAACTCTGGGTGGGGCTACGAGCAGTACTTC. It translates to CASNSGWGYEQYF.

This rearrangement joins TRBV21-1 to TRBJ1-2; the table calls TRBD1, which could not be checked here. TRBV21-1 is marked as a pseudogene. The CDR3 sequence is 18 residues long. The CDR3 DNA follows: TGTGCCAGCAGCAAAGCGCCCGAAGGGCTAGGGCAGGGTGGCGGCTACACCTTC. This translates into CASSKAPEGLGQGGGYTF.

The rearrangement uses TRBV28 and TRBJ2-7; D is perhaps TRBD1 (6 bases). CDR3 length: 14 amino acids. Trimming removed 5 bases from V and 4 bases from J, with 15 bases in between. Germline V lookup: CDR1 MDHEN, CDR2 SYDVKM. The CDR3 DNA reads TGTGCCAGCAGTCGGGACAACTCTGGGTACGAGCAGTACTTC. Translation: CASSRDNSGYEQYF.

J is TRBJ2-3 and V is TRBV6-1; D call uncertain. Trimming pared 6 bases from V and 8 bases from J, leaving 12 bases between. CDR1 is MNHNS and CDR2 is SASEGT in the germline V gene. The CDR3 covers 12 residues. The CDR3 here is CASREPPLTQYF. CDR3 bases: TGTGCCAGCAGGGAACCCCCACTTACGCAGTATTTT.

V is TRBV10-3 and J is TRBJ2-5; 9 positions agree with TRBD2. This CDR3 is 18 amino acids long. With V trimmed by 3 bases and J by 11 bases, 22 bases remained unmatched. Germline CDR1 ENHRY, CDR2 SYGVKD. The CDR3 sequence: CAISEASGISQGPGEQYF. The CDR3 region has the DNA TGTGCCATCAGTGAAGCTAGCGGGATTTCTCAGGGCCCTGGAGAGCAGTACTTC.

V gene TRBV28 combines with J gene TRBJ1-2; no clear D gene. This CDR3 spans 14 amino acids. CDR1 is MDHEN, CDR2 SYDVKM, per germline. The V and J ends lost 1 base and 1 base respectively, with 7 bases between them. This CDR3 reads CASSLSVSNYGYTF. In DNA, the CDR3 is TGTGCCAGCAGTTTATCGGTTAGTAACTATGGCTACACCTTC.

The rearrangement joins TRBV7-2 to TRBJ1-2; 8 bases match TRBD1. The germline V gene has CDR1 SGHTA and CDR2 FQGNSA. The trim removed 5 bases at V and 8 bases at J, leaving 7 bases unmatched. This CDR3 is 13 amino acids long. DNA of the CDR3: TGTGCCAGCAGCCGCGACAGGGGAGGAGGCTACACCTTC. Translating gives CASSRDRGGGYTF.

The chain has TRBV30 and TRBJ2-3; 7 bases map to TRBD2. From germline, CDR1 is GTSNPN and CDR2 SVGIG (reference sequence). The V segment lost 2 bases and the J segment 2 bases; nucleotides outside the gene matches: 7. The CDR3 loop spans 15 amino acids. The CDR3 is CAWSQAGRDTDTQYF. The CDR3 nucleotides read TGTGCCTGGAGTCAAGCGGGACGAGACACAGATACGCAGTATTTT.

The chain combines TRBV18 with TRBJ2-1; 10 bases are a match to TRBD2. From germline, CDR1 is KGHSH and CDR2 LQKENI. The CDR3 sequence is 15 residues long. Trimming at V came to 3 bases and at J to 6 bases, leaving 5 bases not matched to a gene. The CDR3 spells CASSPASGSGNEQFF. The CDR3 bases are TGTGCCAGCTCACCGGCTAGCGGGAGTGGCAATGAGCAGTTCTTC.

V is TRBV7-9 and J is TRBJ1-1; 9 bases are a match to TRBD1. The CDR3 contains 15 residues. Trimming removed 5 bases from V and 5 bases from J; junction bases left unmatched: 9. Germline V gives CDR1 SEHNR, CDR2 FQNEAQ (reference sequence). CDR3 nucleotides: TGTGCCAGCAGCCTCCGAGGGACAGGGATGACTGAAGCTTTCTTT. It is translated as CASSLRGTGMTEAFF.

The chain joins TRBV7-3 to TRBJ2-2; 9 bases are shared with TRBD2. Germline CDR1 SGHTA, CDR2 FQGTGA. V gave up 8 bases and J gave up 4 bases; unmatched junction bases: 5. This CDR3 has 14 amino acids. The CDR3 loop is CASGGTSTTGELFF. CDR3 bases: TGTGCCAGCGGCGGGACTAGCACCACCGGGGAGCTGTTTTTT.

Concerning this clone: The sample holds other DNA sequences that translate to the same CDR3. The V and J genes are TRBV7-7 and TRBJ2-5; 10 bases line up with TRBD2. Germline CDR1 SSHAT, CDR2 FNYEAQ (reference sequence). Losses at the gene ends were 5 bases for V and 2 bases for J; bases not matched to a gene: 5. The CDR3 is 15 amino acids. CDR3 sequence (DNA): TGTGCCAGCAGCCCAGGGACTAGCGCACAAGAGACCCAGTACTTC. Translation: CASSPGTSAQETQYF.

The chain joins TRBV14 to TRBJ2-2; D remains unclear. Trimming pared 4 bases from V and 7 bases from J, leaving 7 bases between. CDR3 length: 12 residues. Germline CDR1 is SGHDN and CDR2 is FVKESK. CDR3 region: CASSPLGGELFF. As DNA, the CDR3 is TGTGCCAGCAGCCCCCTAGGCGGGGAGCTGTTTTTT.

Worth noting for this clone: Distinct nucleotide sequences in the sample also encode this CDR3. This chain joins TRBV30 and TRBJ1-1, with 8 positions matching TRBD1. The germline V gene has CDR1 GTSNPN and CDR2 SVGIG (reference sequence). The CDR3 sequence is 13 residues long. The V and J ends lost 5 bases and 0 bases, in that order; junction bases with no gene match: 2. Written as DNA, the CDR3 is TGTGCCTGGGGGACAGGTTTGAACACTGAAGCTTTCTTT. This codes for CAWGTGLNTEAFF.

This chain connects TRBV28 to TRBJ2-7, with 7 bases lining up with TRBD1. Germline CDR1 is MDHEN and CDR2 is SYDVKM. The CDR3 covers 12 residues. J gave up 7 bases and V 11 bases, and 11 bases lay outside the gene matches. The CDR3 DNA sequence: TGTGCCTTAGGTGAAGGGGGCCGTGAGCAGTACTTC. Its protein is CALGEGGREQYF.

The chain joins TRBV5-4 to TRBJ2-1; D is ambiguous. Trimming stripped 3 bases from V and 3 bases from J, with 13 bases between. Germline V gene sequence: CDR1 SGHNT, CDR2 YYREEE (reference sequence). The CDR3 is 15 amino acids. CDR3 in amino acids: CASSSSTFFYNEQFF. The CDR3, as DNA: TGTGCCAGCAGCTCCTCTACGTTTTTCTACAATGAGCAGTTCTTC.

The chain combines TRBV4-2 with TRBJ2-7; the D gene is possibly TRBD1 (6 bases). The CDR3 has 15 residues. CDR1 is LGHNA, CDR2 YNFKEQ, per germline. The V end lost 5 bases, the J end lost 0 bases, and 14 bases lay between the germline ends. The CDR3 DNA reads TGTGCCAGCAGCGCTTGGACAGATAGCTCCTACGAGCAGTACTTC. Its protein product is CASSAWTDSSYEQYF.

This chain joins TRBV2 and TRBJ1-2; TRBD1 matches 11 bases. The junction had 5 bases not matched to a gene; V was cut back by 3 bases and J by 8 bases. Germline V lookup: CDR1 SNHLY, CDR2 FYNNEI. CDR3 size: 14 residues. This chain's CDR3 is CASSDGQGAKGYTF. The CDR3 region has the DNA TGTGCCAGCAGTGATGGACAGGGGGCGAAAGGCTACACCTTC.

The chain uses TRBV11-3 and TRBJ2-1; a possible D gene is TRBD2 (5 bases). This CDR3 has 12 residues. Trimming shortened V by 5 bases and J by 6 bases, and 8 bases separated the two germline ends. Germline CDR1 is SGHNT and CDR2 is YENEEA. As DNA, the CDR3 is TGTGCCAGCAGCCCTACTAGCAATGAGCAGTTCTTC. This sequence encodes CASSPTSNEQFF.

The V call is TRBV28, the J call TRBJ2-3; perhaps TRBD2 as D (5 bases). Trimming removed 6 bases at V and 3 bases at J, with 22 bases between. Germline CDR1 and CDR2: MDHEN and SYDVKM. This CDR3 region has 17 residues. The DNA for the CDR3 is TGTGCCAGCAGCCCCTTAAAAGGGTTCCTAGCAACAGATACGCAGTATTTT. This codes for CASSPLKGFLATDTQYF.

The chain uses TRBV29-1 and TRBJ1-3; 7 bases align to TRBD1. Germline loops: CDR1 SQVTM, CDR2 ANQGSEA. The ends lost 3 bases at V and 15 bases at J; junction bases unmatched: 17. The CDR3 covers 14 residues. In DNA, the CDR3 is TGCAGCGTTGAGGCCGAAACCGGACCCCGACAGGGATATTTT. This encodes CSVEAETGPRQGYF.

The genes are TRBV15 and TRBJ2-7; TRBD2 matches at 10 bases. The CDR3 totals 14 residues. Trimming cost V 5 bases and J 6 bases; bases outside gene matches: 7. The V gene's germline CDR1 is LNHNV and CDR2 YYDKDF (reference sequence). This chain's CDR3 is CATSFPLAGGEQYF. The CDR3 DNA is TGTGCCACCAGCTTTCCCTTAGCGGGAGGCGAGCAGTACTTC.

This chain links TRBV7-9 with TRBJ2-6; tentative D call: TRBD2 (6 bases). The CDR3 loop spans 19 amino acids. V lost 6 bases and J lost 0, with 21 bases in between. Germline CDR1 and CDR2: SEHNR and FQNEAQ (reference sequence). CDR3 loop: CASSFPGGPLYSGANVLTF. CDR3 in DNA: TGTGCCAGCAGTTTTCCCGGGGGACCATTATACTCTGGGGCCAACGTCCTGACTTTC.

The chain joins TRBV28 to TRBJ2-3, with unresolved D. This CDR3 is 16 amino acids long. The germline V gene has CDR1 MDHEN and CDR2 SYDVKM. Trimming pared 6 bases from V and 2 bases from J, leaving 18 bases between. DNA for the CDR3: TGTGCCAGCAGCCTGGTCCAAAGAAGCGTCACAGATACGCAGTATTTT. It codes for CASSLVQRSVTDTQYF.

Written as DNA, the CDR3 is TGCGCCAGCAGGGACGGACAGATTAACTATGGCTACACCTTC. Its translation is CASRDGQINYGYTF. The J gene is TRBJ1-2, the V gene TRBV5-1, with a possible D match to TRBD1 (6 bases). V lost 5 bases, J lost 1 base, and 12 bases lay in between. The CDR3 runs 14 residues. The germline CDR1 and CDR2 sequences are SGHRS and YFSETQ.

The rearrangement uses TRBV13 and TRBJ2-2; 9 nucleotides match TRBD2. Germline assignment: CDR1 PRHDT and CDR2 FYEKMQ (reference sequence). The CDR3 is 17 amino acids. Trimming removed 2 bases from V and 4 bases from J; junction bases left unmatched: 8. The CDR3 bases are TGTGCCAGCAGCTTATCGGCTAGCGGGACATTCACCGGGGAGCTGTTTTTT. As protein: CASSLSASGTFTGELFF.